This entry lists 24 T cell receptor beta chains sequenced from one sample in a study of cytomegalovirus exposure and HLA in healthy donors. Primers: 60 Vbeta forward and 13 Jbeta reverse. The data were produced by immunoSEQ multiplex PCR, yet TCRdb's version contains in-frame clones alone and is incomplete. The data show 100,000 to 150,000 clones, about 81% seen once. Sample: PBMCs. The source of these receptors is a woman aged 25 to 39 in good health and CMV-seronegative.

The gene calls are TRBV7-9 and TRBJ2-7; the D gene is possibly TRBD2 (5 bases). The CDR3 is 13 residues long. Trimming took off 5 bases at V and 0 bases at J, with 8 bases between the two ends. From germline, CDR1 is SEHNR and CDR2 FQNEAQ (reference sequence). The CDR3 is CASSPGGSYEQYF. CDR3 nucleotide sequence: TGTGCCAGCAGCCCAGGAGGCTCCTACGAGCAGTACTTC.

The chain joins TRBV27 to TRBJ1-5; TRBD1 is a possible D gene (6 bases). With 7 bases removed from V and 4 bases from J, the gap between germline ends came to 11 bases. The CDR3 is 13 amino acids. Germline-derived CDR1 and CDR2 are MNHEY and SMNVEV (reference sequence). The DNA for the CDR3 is TGTGCCAGCACTACAGGGTGGAATCAGCCCCAGCATTTT. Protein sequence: CASTTGWNQPQHF.

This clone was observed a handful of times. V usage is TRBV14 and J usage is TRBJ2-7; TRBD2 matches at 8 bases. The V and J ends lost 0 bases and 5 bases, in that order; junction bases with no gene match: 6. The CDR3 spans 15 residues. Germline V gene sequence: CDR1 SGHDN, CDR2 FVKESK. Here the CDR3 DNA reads TGTGCCAGCAGCCAAGACGGGACTAGGTTCCACGAGCAGTACTTC. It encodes CASSQDGTRFHEQYF.

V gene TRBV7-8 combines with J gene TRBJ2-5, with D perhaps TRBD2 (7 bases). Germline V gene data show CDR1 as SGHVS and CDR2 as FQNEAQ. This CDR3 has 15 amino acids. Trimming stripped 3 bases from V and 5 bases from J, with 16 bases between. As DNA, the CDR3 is TGTGCCAGCAGCTTTGGACTAGGTCAGGGGGAGACCCAGTACTTC. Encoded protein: CASSFGLGQGETQYF.

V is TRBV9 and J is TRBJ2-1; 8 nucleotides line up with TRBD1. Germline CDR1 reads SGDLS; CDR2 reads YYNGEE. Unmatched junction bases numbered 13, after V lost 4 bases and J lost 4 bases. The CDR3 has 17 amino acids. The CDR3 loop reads CASSPHPRTGPYNEQFF. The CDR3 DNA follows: TGTGCCAGCAGCCCACATCCAAGGACAGGGCCGTACAATGAGCAGTTCTTC.

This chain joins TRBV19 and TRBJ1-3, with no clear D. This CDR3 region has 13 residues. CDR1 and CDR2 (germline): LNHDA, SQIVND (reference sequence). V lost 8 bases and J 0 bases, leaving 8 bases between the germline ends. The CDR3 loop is CASSLYSGNTIYF. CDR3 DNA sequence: TGTGCCAGTTCTCTCTACTCTGGAAACACCATATATTTT.

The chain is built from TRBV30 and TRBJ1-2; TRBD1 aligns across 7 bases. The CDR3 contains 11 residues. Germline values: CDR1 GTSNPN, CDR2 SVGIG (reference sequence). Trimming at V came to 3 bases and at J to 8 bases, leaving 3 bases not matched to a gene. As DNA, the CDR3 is TGTGCCTGGAGAGGGGGCCGGGGCTACACCTTC. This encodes CAWRGGRGYTF.

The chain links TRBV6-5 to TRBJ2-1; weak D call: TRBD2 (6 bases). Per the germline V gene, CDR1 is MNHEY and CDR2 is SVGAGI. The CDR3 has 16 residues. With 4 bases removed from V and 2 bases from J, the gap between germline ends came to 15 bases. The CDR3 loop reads CASSSRASATYNEQFF. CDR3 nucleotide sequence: TGTGCCAGCAGTTCCCGGGCTAGCGCGACCTACAATGAGCAGTTCTTC.

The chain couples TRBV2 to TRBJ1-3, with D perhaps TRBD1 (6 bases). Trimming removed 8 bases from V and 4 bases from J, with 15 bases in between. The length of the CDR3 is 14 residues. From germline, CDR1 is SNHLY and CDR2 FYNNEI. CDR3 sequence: CASRSGVGGNTIYF. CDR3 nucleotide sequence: TGTGCCAGCCGATCAGGGGTAGGAGGAAACACCATATATTTT.

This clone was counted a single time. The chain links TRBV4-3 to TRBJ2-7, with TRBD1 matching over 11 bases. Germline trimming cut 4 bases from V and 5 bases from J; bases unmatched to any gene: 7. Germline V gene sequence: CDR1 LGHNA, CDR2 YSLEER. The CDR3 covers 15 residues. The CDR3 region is CASSRGQGAIHEQYF. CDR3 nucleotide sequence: TGCGCCAGCAGCCGAGGACAGGGGGCAATCCACGAGCAGTACTTC.

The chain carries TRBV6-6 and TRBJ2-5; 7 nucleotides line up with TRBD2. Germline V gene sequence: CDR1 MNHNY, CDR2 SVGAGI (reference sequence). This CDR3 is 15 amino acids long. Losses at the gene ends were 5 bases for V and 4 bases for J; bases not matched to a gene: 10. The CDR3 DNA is TGTGCCAGCAGTAGGGTGAAGGGGAGGGTAGAGACCCAGTACTTC. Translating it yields CASSRVKGRVETQYF.

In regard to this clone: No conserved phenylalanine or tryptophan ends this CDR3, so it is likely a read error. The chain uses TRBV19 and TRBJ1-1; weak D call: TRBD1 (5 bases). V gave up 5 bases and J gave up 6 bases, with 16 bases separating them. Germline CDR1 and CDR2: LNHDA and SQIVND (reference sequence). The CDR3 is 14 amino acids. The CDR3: CASSSLGGRPEAFL. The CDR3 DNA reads TGTGCCAGTAGTTCCCTGGGGGGTAGGCCTGAAGCTTTCCTT.

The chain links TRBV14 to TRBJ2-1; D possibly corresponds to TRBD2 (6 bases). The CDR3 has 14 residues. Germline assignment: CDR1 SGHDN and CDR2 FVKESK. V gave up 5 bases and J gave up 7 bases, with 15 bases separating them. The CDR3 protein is CASSNRDSLNEQFF. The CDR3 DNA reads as TGTGCCAGCAGCAACCGGGACTCTTTAAATGAGCAGTTCTTC.

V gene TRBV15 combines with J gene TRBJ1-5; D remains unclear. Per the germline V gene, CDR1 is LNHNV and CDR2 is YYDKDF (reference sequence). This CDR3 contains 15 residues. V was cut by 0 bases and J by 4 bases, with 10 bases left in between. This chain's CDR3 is CATSRDGGINQPQHF. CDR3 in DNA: TGTGCCACCAGCAGAGATGGCGGGATAAATCAGCCCCAGCATTTT. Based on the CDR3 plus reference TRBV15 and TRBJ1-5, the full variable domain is DAMVIQNPRYQVTQFGKPVTLSCSQTLNHNVMYWYQQKSSQAPKLLFHYYDKDFNNEADTPDNFQSRRPNTSFCFLDIRSPGLGDTAMYLCATSRDGGINQPQHFGDGTRLSIL.

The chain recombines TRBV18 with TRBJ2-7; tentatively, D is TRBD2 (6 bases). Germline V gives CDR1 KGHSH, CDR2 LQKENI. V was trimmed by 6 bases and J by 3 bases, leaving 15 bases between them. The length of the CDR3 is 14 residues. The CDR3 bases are TGTGCCAGCTCGGGGGATGGGGGAGGCTACGAGCAGTACTTC. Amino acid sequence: CASSGDGGGYEQYF. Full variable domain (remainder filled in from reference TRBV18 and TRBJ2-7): NAGVMQNPRHLVRRRGQEARLRCSPMKGHSHVYWYRQLPEEGLKFMVYLQKENIIDESGMPKERFSAEFPKEGPSILRIQQVVRGDSAAYFCASSGDGGGYEQYFGPGTRLTVT.

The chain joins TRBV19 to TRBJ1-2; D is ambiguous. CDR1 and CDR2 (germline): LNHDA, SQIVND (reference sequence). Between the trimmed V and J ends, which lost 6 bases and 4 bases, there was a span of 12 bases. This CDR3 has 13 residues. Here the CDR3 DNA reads TGTGCCAGTAGATCGCCGGACTTCTATGGCTACACCTTC. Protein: CASRSPDFYGYTF.

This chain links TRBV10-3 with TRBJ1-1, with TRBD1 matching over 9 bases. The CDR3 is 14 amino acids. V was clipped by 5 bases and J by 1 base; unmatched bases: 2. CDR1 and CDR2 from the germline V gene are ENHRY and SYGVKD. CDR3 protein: CAISSQGANTEAFF. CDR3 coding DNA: TGTGCCATCAGTTCACAGGGGGCGAACACTGAAGCTTTCTTT.

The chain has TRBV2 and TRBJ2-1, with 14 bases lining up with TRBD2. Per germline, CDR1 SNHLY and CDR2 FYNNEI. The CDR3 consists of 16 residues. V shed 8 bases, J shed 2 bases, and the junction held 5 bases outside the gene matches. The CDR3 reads CASGTSGGQTYNEQFF. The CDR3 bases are TGTGCCAGCGGGACTAGCGGGGGTCAGACCTACAATGAGCAGTTCTTC.

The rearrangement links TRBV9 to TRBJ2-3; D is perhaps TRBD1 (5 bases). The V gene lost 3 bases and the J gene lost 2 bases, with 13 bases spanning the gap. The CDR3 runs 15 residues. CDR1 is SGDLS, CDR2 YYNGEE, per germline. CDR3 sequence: CASSAKTVATDTQYF. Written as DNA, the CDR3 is TGTGCCAGCAGCGCCAAGACAGTCGCCACAGATACGCAGTATTTT.

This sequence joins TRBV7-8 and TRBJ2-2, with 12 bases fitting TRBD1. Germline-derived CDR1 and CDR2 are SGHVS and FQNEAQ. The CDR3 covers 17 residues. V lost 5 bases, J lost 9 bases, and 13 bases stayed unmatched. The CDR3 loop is CASSLKVPGQGARELFF. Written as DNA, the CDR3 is TGTGCCAGCAGCCTGAAAGTACCGGGACAGGGGGCTAGGGAGCTGTTTTTT.

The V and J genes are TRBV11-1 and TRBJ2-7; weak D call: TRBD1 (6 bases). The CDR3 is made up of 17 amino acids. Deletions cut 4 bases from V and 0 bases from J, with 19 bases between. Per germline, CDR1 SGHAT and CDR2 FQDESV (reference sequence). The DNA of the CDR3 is TGTGCCAGCAGCTCGCCCCGGACAGCCTCTTACTCCTACGAGCAGTACTTC. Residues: CASSSPRTASYSYEQYF.

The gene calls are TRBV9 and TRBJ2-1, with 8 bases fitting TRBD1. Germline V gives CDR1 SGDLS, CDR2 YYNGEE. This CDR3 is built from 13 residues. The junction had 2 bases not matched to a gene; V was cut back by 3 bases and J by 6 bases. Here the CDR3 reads CASSGTGGNEQFF. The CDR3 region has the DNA TGTGCCAGCAGCGGTACAGGGGGCAATGAGCAGTTCTTC. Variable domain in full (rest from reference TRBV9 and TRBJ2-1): DSGVTQTPKHLITATGQRVTLRCSPRSGDLSVYWYQQSLDQGLQFLIQYYNGEERAKGNILERFSAQQFPDLHSELNLSSLELGDSALYFCASSGTGGNEQFFGPGTRLTVL.

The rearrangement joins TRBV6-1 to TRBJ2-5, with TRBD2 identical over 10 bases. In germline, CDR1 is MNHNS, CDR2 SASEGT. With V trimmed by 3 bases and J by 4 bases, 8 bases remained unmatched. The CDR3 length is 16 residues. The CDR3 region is CASSELAGTSVETQYF. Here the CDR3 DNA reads TGTGCCAGCAGTGAGCTCGCCGGGACTAGCGTAGAGACCCAGTACTTC.

CDR3 DNA sequence: TGTGCCAGCAGTGAGGACAGCTCTGGGGCCAACGTCCTGACTTTC. Its protein is CASSEDSSGANVLTF. The rearrangement joins TRBV6-4 to TRBJ2-6; D is perhaps TRBD1 (6 bases). CDR1 is MRHNA and CDR2 is SNTAGT in the germline V gene. CDR3 length: 15 amino acids. V was shortened by 3 bases and J by 0 bases, with 6 bases between the two germline ends.